The 21 T cell receptor beta chains presented below share a single source sample, sequenced in a study of cytomegalovirus exposure and HLA in healthy donors. 60 Vbeta and 13 Jbeta primers were used in PCR. Sequenced by immunoSEQ multiplex PCR; TCRdb stores in-frame clones only, minus some. Among about 120,000 clones listed, roughly three quarters were seen once. Specimen: PBMCs. These receptor sequences come from a man aged 30 to 45 in good health and CMV-seropositive.

This clone was seen only a few times. One junction end disagrees with the germline gene, perhaps due to a read error. The chain has TRBV28 and TRBJ2-7; TRBD1 aligns across 9 bases. The CDR3 has 11 residues. Looked up from germline, CDR1 is MDHEN and CDR2 is SYDVKM. The CDR3 spells CASSESGTGHF. For the CDR3, the DNA is TGTGCCAGCAGCGAATCCGGGACAGGGCACTTC.

V and J are TRBV11-3 and TRBJ2-1; D uncertain. Germline loops: CDR1 SGHNT, CDR2 YENEEA. This CDR3 comprises 13 residues. Trimming cost V 6 bases and J 0 bases, with 6 bases left between them. The CDR3, as DNA: TGTGCCAGCAGGGCAGACTCCTACAATGAGCAGTTCTTC. Translation: CASRADSYNEQFF.

J is TRBJ1-5 and V is TRBV7-8; D is possibly TRBD1 (5 bases). With 1 base removed from V and 9 bases from J, the gap between germline ends came to 13 bases. Germline-derived CDR1 and CDR2 are SGHVS and FQNEAQ. This CDR3 has 14 residues. CDR3 DNA sequence: TGTGCCAGCAGCTTAGTTGGAGGGGCAGCGCCCCAGCATTTT. It specifies CASSLVGGAAPQHF.

As to this clone: Additional DNA sequences in this sample encode the identical CDR3. The V and J genes are TRBV30 and TRBJ2-1; tentative D call: TRBD1 (5 bases). CDR3 length: 12 amino acids. Trimming took off 3 bases at V and 6 bases at J, with 9 bases between the two ends. Germline V CDR1 and CDR2: GTSNPN, SVGIG (reference sequence). The CDR3 bases are TGTGCCTGGAGCCGACAGATCAATGAGCAGTTCTTC. It codes for CAWSRQINEQFF.

This sequence joins TRBV4-2 and TRBJ1-1; D remains ambiguous. The length of the CDR3 is 13 residues. Germline lookup yields CDR1 LGHNA and CDR2 YNFKEQ. V lost 0 bases and J 10 bases, leaving 12 bases between the germline ends. The CDR3 here is CASSQEADLGAFF. CDR3 DNA sequence: TGTGCCAGCAGCCAAGAGGCGGATCTGGGAGCTTTCTTT.

V and J are TRBV5-1 and TRBJ2-7; 11 positions agree with TRBD2. Germline V gene data show CDR1 as SGHRS and CDR2 as YFSETQ. The junction had 15 bases not matched to a gene; V was cut back by 1 base and J by 0 bases. The CDR3 sequence is 20 residues long. For the CDR3, the DNA is TGCGCCAGCAGCTTGTCGCTAGCGGGGGGAACCCGGGGAACCTCCTACGAGCAGTACTTC. It yields the protein CASSLSLAGGTRGTSYEQYF.

The V call is TRBV28, the J call TRBJ2-7; 7 positions agree with TRBD2. The germline gives CDR1 MDHEN, CDR2 SYDVKM. Trimming at V came to 8 bases and at J to 0 bases, leaving 7 bases not matched to a gene. The CDR3 loop spans 14 amino acids. The CDR3 coding sequence is TGTGCCAGCGGTCGGTGGGGGGGCTCCTACGAGCAGTACTTC. This gives the protein CASGRWGGSYEQYF.

The V and J genes are TRBV7-2 and TRBJ1-3; no firm D call. Germline V gene sequence: CDR1 SGHTA, CDR2 FQGNSA. This CDR3 has 15 amino acids. The V and J ends lost 5 bases and 0 bases respectively, with 11 bases between them. CDR3 in amino acids: CASSQFWHSGNTIYF. DNA of the CDR3: TGTGCCAGCAGCCAGTTTTGGCACTCTGGAAACACCATATATTTT.

V and J are TRBV7-2 and TRBJ2-5, with TRBD1 as a possible D gene (5 bases). The CDR3 is 15 amino acids. Germline CDR1 SGHTA, CDR2 FQGNSA. With 2 bases removed from V and 2 bases from J, the gap between germline ends came to 12 bases. The CDR3 DNA is TGTGCCAGCAGCTTAAATTACAGGCTGCAAGAGACCCAGTACTTC. Amino acid sequence: CASSLNYRLQETQYF.

The gene calls are TRBV7-9 and TRBJ2-5; 7 bases agree with TRBD2. The J segment lost 3 bases and the V segment lost 5 bases, leaving 12 bases of the junction unmatched. CDR1 and CDR2 (germline): SEHNR, FQNEAQ (reference sequence). The CDR3 spans 16 residues. The CDR3 region has the DNA TGTGCCAGCAGCACCAGAGGTGGGAGGGCCGAAGAGACCCAGTACTTC. It specifies CASSTRGGRAEETQYF.

The chain combines TRBV10-3 with TRBJ1-3; TRBD1 agrees at 8 bases. The V and J ends lost 3 bases and 0 bases, in that order; junction bases with no gene match: 10. In germline, CDR1 is ENHRY, CDR2 SYGVKD. CDR3 length: 18 amino acids. The CDR3 protein is CAISDRTGRNFSGNTIYF. The CDR3 DNA follows: TGTGCCATCAGTGACAGGACAGGGAGAAACTTCTCTGGAAACACCATATATTTT.

The gene calls are TRBV4-3 and TRBJ2-7; perhaps TRBD2 as D (7 bases). The CDR3 is 17 amino acids. CDR1 and CDR2 (germline): LGHNA, YSLEER. The V end lost 0 bases, the J end lost 4 bases, and 19 bases lay between the germline ends. CDR3 in DNA: TGCGCCAGCAGCCAAGACCGGATGGGAGGGGGGTGGTACGAGCAGTACTTC. It translates to CASSQDRMGGGWYEQYF.

The chain links TRBV29-1 to TRBJ1-2; 7 bases match TRBD1. The germline gives CDR1 SQVTM, CDR2 ANQGSEA. The CDR3 extends over 15 amino acids. The trim removed 0 bases at V and 5 bases at J, leaving 9 bases unmatched. CDR3 bases: TGCAGCGTTGAAGATACCGACAGGGAATTTTATGGCTACACCTTC. It encodes CSVEDTDREFYGYTF.

The genes are TRBV4-3 and TRBJ1-3, with D unclear. The CDR3 length is 15 residues. Germline V gene sequence: CDR1 LGHNA, CDR2 YSLEER. The V gene lost 4 bases and the J gene lost 0 bases, with 10 bases spanning the gap. The CDR3 sequence is CASSPRWSSGNTIYF. CDR3 nucleotides: TGCGCCAGCAGCCCACGATGGAGCTCTGGAAACACCATATATTTT.

Of note for this clone: Mismatch with germline at one junction end may stem from a read error. The chain links TRBV7-8 to TRBJ2-1, with a weak D call TRBD1 (5 bases). Germline V gene data show CDR1 as SGHVS and CDR2 as FQNEAQ. The CDR3 runs to 15 residues. CDR3 in DNA: TGTGCCGGCAGCCCCGACAGCATTACCTACAATGAGCAGTTCTTC. Translated: CAGSPDSITYNEQFF. Drawing the rest from reference TRBV7-8 and TRBJ2-1, the complete variable domain is GAGVSQSPRYKVAKRGQDVALRCDPISGHVSLFWYQQALGQGPEFLTYFQNEAQLDKSGLPSDRFFAERPEGSVSTLKIQRTQQEDSAVYLCAGSPDSITYNEQFFGPGTRLTVL.

The chain couples TRBV29-1 to TRBJ1-1; D call uncertain. The germline V gene encodes CDR1 SQVTM and CDR2 ANQGSEA. V shed 4 bases and J shed 0 bases, with 9 bases lying between them. This CDR3 comprises 13 residues. CDR3 sequence: CSVGGLMNTEAFF. The CDR3 DNA sequence: TGCAGCGTTGGCGGCCTTATGAACACTGAAGCTTTCTTT.

The V call is TRBV7-6, the J call TRBJ2-6; no clear D. V dropped 0 bases and J dropped 3 bases, with 6 bases sitting between them. CDR3 length: 15 amino acids. In germline, CDR1 is SGHVS, CDR2 FNYEAQ. The CDR3 sequence is CASSLAGGGANVLTF. The CDR3 nucleotides read TGTGCCAGCAGCTTAGCCGGTGGTGGGGCCAACGTCCTGACTTTC.

The J gene is TRBJ2-6, the V gene TRBV7-3; perhaps TRBD1 as D (5 bases). Germline CDR1 SGHTA, CDR2 FQGTGA. CDR3 length: 15 residues. Deletions cut 2 bases from V and 3 bases from J, with 8 bases between. The CDR3: CASSLQGGGANVLTF. Here the CDR3 DNA reads TGTGCCAGCAGCTTACAGGGTGGTGGGGCCAACGTCCTGACTTTC.

The CDR3 nucleotides are TGTGCCAGCAGCTTTGTACAGGATTCCCCCTATGGCTACACCTTC. Encoded protein: CASSFVQDSPYGYTF. The rearrangement uses TRBV7-8 and TRBJ1-2; TRBD1 is a possible D gene (5 bases). CDR1 SGHVS and CDR2 FQNEAQ come from the germline V gene. There are 15 residues in the CDR3. The V end was cut by 3 bases, the J end by 4 bases, with 15 bases between.

The V gene is TRBV2, the J gene TRBJ1-1; D uncertain. Germline values: CDR1 SNHLY, CDR2 FYNNEI. The CDR3 spans 12 residues. Trimming shortened V by 7 bases and J by 1 base, and 7 bases separated the two germline ends. CDR3 loop: CASKLGNTEAFF. The CDR3 DNA follows: TGTGCCAGCAAACTTGGGAACACTGAAGCTTTCTTT.

This chain joins TRBV6-6 and TRBJ1-5; tentatively, D is TRBD1 (6 bases). The CDR3 runs to 13 residues. Germline V lookup: CDR1 MNHNY, CDR2 SVGAGI (reference sequence). V was clipped by 4 bases and J by 9 bases, with 13 bases between them. The CDR3 here is CASSFPGERPQHF. CDR3 nucleotides: TGTGCCAGCAGTTTCCCAGGGGAGAGGCCCCAGCATTTT.